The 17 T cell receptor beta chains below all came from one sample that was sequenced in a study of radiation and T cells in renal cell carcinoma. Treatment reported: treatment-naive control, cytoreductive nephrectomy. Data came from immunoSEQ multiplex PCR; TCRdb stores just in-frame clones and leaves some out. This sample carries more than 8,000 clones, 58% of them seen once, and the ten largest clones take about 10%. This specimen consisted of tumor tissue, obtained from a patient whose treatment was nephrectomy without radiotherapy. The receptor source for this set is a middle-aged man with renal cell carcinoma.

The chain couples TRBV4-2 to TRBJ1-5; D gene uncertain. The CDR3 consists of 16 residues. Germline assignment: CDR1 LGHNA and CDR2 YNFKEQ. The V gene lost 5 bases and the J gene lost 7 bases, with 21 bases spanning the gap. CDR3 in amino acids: CASSLAPTARQQPQHF. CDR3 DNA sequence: TGTGCCAGCAGCTTGGCCCCGACGGCCCGGCAACAGCCCCAGCATTTT.

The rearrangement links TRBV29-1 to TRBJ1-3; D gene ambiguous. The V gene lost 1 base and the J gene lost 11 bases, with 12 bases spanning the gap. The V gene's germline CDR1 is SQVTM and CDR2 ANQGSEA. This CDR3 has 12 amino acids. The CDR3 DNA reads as TGCAGCGTTGAAGGAGACGGGGAGGCCATATATTTT. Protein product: CSVEGDGEAIYF.

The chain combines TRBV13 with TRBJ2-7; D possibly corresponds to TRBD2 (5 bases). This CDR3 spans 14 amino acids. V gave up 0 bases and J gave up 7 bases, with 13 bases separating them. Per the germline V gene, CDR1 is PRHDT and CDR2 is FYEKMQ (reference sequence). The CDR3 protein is CASSLGRESYEQYV. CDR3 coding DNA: TGTGCCAGCAGCTTAGGCCGGGAATCGTATGAGCAGTACGTC.

The CDR3: CASSLERERTYEQYF. CDR3 sequence (DNA): TGTGCCAGCAGTTTAGAACGGGAAAGGACCTACGAGCAGTACTTC. The V gene is TRBV27, the J gene TRBJ2-7; TRBD2 is a possible D gene (5 bases). CDR3 length equals 15 residues. Deletions cut 2 bases from V and 2 bases from J, with 13 bases between. CDR1 and CDR2 (germline): MNHEY, SMNVEV (reference sequence).

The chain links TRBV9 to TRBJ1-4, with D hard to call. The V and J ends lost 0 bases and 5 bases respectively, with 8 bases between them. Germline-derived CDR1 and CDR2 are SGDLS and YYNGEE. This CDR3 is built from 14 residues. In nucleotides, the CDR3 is TGTGCCAGCAGCGTAGCCAGTGGGAATGAAAAACTGTTTTTT. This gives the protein CASSVASGNEKLFF.

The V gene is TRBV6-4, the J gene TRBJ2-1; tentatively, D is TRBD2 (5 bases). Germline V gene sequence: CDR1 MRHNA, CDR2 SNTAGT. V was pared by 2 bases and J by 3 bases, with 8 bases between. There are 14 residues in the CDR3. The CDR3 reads CASSDGEYYNEQFF. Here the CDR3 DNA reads TGTGCCAGCAGTGACGGGGAGTACTACAATGAGCAGTTCTTC.

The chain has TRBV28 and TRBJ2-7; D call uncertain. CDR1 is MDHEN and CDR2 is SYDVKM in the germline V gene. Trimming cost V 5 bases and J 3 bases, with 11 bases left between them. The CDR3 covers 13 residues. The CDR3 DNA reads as TGTGCCAGCAGTCTAGGTTTCCTCTACGAGCAGTACTTC. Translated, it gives CASSLGFLYEQYF.

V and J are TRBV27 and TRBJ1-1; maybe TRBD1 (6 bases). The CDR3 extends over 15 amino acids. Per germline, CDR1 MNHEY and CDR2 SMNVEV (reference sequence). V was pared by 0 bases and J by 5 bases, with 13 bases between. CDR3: CASSLSKGVGTEAFF. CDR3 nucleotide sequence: TGTGCCAGCAGTTTATCTAAGGGGGTAGGGACTGAAGCTTTCTTT.

As DNA, the CDR3 is TGTGCCAGCAGCCTCCGGGACTGGAGCACAGATACGCAGTATTTT. Amino acids: CASSLRDWSTDTQYF. The chain recombines TRBV11-1 with TRBJ2-3, with D maybe TRBD2 (6 bases). The CDR3 is 15 amino acids. The ends were cut back, 5 bases at V and 0 bases at J, with 12 bases in the middle. CDR1 SGHAT and CDR2 FQDESV come from the germline V gene (reference sequence).

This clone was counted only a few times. CDR3 sequence: CASSFLGQGANEQYF. CDR3 nucleotide sequence: TGTGCCAGCAGCTTCCTAGGACAGGGGGCTAACGAGCAGTACTTC. The chain couples TRBV7-9 to TRBJ2-7; TRBD1 agrees at 11 bases. Looked up from germline, CDR1 is SEHNR and CDR2 is FQNEAQ (reference sequence). CDR3 length equals 15 residues. The trim removed 3 bases at V and 5 bases at J, leaving 6 bases unmatched.

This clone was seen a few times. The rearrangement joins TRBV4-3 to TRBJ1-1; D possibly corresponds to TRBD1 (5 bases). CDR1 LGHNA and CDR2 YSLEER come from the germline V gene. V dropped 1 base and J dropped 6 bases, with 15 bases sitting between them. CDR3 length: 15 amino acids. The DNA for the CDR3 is TGCGCCAGCAGCCAAGTATGGCGGGGACCCGCTGAAGCTTTCTTT. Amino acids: CASSQVWRGPAEAFF.

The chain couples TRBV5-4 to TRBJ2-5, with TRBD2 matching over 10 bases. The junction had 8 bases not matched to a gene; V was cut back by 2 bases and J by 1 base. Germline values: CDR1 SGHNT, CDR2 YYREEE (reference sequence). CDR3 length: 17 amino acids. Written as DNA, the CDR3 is TGTGCCAGCAGCTTTCCCGGGCGGACTAGCGGCCAAGAGACCCAGTACTTC. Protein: CASSFPGRTSGQETQYF. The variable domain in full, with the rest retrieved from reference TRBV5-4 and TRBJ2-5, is ETGVTQSPTHLIKTRGQQVTLRCSSQSGHNTVSWYQQALGQGPQFIFQYYREEENGRGNFPPRFSGLQFPNYSSELNVNALELDDSALYLCASSFPGRTSGQETQYFGPGTRLLVL.

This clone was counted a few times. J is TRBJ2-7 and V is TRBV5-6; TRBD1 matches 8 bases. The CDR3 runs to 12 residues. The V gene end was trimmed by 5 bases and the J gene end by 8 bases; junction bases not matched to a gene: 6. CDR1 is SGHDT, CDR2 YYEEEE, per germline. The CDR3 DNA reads TGTGCCAGCAGGGGACAGGTGGAGAAGCAGTACTTC. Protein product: CASRGQVEKQYF.

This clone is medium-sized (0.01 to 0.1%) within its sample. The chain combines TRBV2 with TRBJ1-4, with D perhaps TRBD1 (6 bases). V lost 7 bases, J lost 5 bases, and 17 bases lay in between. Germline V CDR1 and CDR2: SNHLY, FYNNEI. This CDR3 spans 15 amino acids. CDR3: CASTLFDRSNEKLFF. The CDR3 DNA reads TGTGCCAGCACCCTCTTCGACAGGTCCAATGAAAAACTGTTTTTT.

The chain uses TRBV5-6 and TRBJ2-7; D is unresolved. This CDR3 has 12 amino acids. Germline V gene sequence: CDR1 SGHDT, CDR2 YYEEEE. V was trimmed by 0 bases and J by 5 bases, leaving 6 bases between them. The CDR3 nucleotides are TGTGCCAGCAGCTTGGCCTCTCACGAGCAGTACGTC. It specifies CASSLASHEQYV.

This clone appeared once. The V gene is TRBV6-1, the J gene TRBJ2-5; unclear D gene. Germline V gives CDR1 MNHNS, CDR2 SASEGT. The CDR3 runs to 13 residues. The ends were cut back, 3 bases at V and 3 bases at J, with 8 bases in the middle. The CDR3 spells CASSEGRKETQYF. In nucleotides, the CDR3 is TGTGCCAGCAGTGAGGGCAGAAAAGAGACCCAGTACTTC.

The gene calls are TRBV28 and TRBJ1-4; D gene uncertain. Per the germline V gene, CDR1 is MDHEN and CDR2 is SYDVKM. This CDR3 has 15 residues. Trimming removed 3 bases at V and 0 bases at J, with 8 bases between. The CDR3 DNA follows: TGTGCCAGCAGTTTGTGGACCCCAACTAATGAAAAACTGTTTTTT. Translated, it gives CASSLWTPTNEKLFF.